The present T cell receptor beta chain was sequenced within a study of spatial heterogeneity in lung cancer. Time point in this sample: sample taken at primary tumor resection. The input material, whole RNA from tumor, nontumor lung or frozen PBMC, was sequenced unsorted. Samples were obtained from approximately 72 donors, all untreated early-stage non-small cell lung cancer patients. Each CDR3 protein is one row after TCRdb ran MiXCR on the 5' RACE reads. The repertoire holds fewer than 8,000 distinct CDR3 sequences, approximately 21% seen once, with around 19% in the top ten. Trimming left V 7 bases short and J 0 bases short, with 10 bases between. This CDR3 spans 14 amino acids. This clonotype turned up a few times.

This chain joins TRBV12-3 or TRBV12-4 and TRBJ1-5; D gene unclear. This TCR was recovered from a female donor with early-stage non-small cell lung cancer. The specimen comprised PBMCs, sampled at surgery. The CDR3 DNA sequence: TGTGCCAGCACGACCTTGAGTAGCAATCAGCCCCAGCATTTT. Translation: CASTTLSSNQPQHF.